A selection of T cell receptor beta chains follows, all from one sample in a study of human T cells and chemical hapten exposure. TCRdb re-called the RACE reads through MiXCR, storing one row per CDR3 protein. The data contain 250,000 or so distinct CDR3 sequences, 7.5% to 9% of them singletons. The sequenced sample was whole blood, obtained in connection with sensitization to the hapten diphenylcyclopropenone (DPC). These receptors all come from a young man with alopecia areata. Some clones in this sample may be carry-over from other donors' samples. CDR3s include the opening cysteine and the closing phenylalanine or tryptophan. Some rows have no size entry. The others give once, few or many, or a class for an expanded clone.

J gene,V gene,clone size,CDR3 protein
TRBJ1-4,TRBV7-2,.,CASSFPGTGDEKLFF
TRBJ1-5,TRBV4-1,many,CASSLGQGTGQPQHF
TRBJ1-1,TRBV5-1,few,CASSFSGVDTEAFF
TRBJ2-3,TRBV27,few,CASSSGGDTQYF
TRBJ1-4,TRBV15,few,CATARRGGNEKLFF
TRBJ1-1,TRBV12-3/TRBV12-4,.,CASRSGTGWSMNTEAFF
TRBJ1-6,TRBV4-1,.,CASSQEGTGYNSPLHF
TRBJ1-6,TRBV5-1,few,CASSTDRNSYNSPLHF
TRBJ1-3,TRBV7-2,many,CASIRRQGAAGNTIYF
TRBJ2-1,TRBV29-1,.,CSTSGGSYNEQFF
TRBJ1-6,TRBV9,many,CASSDIERPHRGGNSPLHF
TRBJ2-1,TRBV12-3/TRBV12-4,few,CASSLQAGSGEQFF
TRBJ2-3,TRBV11-2,few,CASSLASGGASTDTQYF
TRBJ2-5,TRBV10-3,.,CAISESSGAETQYF
TRBJ2-5,TRBV7-2,few,CASSLSGIQETQYF
TRBJ2-4,TRBV7-9,.,CASSLSTTLAKNIQYF
TRBJ2-7,TRBV27,few,CASNQGREQYF
TRBJ1-6,TRBV10-2,many,CASSAPTAYNSPLHF
TRBJ2-3,TRBV14,.,CASSPIAGASTDTQYF
TRBJ1-3,TRBV7-3,.,CASSLGASGNTIYF
TRBJ2-2,TRBV4-3,few,CASSHQSGTGELFF
TRBJ1-1,TRBV24-1,few,CATSAGRGTEAFF
TRBJ2-7,TRBV5-1,many,CASSPTVVYEQYF
TRBJ2-7,TRBV4-3,.,CASSQDRGLAYEQYF
TRBJ2-7,TRBV4-1,.,CASSQALRLAGKRSSYEQYF
TRBJ2-3,TRBV29-1,few,CSVVGGASVSRSSTDTQYF
TRBJ2-3,TRBV6-1,few,CAGGSSGTDTQYF